The table lists the clone carrying this TCR beta chain with a few counts. TCRdb re-called the 5' RACE reads through MiXCR, storing one row per CDR3 protein. The table records some 500,000 distinct CDR3 sequences, more than 13% of them present only once. The sample comes from a study of identical twins. Germline loops: CDR1 LGHDT, CDR2 YNNKEL (reference sequence). The CDR3 loop spans 13 amino acids. Trimming removed 2 bases at V and 4 bases at J, with 5 bases between. Among all donors, each was a healthy Caucasian. The same sample was also used in a study of yellow fever vaccine responses in identical twins.

This clonotype was obtained from a woman younger than 35 in good health. Sequenced sample: CD4+ T cells sorted from blood. V and J are TRBV3-1 and TRBJ2-2; D unclear. The CDR3 nucleotides read TGTGCCAGCAGCCAATCCCTCACCGGGGAGCTGTTTTTT. Its protein product is CASSQSLTGELFF.